This TCR beta chain was captured by sequencing in a study of beta chain features in type 1 diabetes. Study-wide results and caveats: A potential PCR bias toward shorter templates would be equal in patient and control samples. Type 1 diabetes patients showed a moderate but significant shortening of TCRB CDR3s in all four CD4+ subsets.

Details on this clone: What it recognizes is unknown.

TCRB transcripts that were expressed got sequenced, as all of the isolated RNA had been reverse transcribed. The protocol was immunoSEQ multiplex PCR, while the TCRdb copy is restricted to in-frame clones and leaves out a portion. This repertoire shows 130,000 or so clones, roughly 10% found once; its top ten account for 0.55% to 0.75%. The CDR3 contains 15 residues. The V gene's germline CDR1 is SNHLY and CDR2 FYNNEI. Trimming shortened V by 5 bases and J by 1 base, and 9 bases separated the two germline ends. Sequences were obtained from central memory CD4+ T cells from blood. The V gene is TRBV2, the J gene TRBJ2-6; D is perhaps TRBD2 (5 bases). The source is a woman between 40 and 50 years old in good health. The CDR3 sequence: CASSLRGSGANVLTF. In DNA form, the CDR3 reads TGTGCCAGCAGTCTTCGGGGTTCTGGGGCCAACGTCCTGACTTTC. The entire variable domain, with the rest obtained from reference TRBV2 and TRBJ2-6, is as follows: EPEVTQTPSHQVTQMGQEVILRCVPISNHLYFYWYRQILGQKVEFLVSFYNNEISEKSEIFDDQFSVERPDGSNFTLKIRSTKLEDSAMYFCASSLRGSGANVLTFGAGSRLTVL.